A single sample is the source of the 28 T cell receptor beta chains below, sequenced in a study of cytomegalovirus exposure and HLA in healthy donors. The PCR made use of 60 Vbeta and 13 Jbeta primers. Here immunoSEQ multiplex PCR was the method, and the copy in TCRdb shows in-frame clones only, minus some. The repertoire consists of 180,000 or so clones, with 70% to 80% occurring once and the leading ten covering approximately 1.4%. Sequences were obtained from PBMCs. Receptor source: a young man in good health and CMV-seronegative.

This chain joins TRBV5-1 and TRBJ2-7; TRBD2 might be the D (5 bases). In germline, CDR1 is SGHRS, CDR2 YFSETQ. The length of the CDR3 is 16 residues. V dropped 4 bases and J dropped 3 bases, with 20 bases sitting between them. CDR3 region: CASSPLPSGTFYEQYF. The CDR3 DNA is TGCGCCAGCAGCCCATTACCCAGCGGTACCTTCTACGAGCAGTACTTC.

The rearrangement links TRBV6-4 to TRBJ2-1; a weak D match, TRBD1 (6 bases). Germline CDR1 MRHNA, CDR2 SNTAGT. Deletions cut 0 bases from V and 9 bases from J, with 12 bases between. The CDR3 is 14 amino acids. This CDR3 is CASSDSIRGSEQFF. The CDR3 DNA follows: TGTGCCAGCAGTGACTCGATCAGGGGCAGTGAGCAGTTCTTC.

The chain has TRBV9 and TRBJ2-3; the match to TRBD2 covers 7 bases. V was pared by 4 bases and J by 3 bases, with 5 bases of the junction left unmatched. In germline, CDR1 is SGDLS, CDR2 YYNGEE. CDR3 size: 14 residues. DNA of the CDR3: TGTGCCAGCAGCTTTAGACTAGCTACAGATACGCAGTATTTT. It encodes CASSFRLATDTQYF.

The gene calls are TRBV7-9 and TRBJ1-1; unclear D gene. V lost 4 bases and J lost 5, with 2 bases in between. Germline lookup yields CDR1 SEHNR and CDR2 FQNEAQ (reference sequence). This CDR3 has 10 amino acids. The CDR3 region is CASSSTEAFF. CDR3 nucleotide sequence: TGTGCCAGCAGCTCAACTGAAGCTTTCTTT.

The CDR3 nucleotides are TGTGCCAGCAGCCCTCGAGGAAGGGGTGGGATATCGGAGACCCAGTACTTC. Protein: CASSPRGRGGISETQYF. This chain connects TRBV7-6 to TRBJ2-5; a weak D match, TRBD1 (5 bases). This CDR3 is 17 amino acids long. V was pared by 5 bases and J by 5 bases, with 24 bases between. Germline lookup yields CDR1 SGHVS and CDR2 FNYEAQ.

This chain connects TRBV6-5 to TRBJ2-3; D possibly corresponds to TRBD2 (5 bases). V dropped 6 bases and J dropped 4 bases, with 14 bases sitting between them. The germline V gene encodes CDR1 MNHEY and CDR2 SVGAGI. The CDR3 is 14 amino acids. CDR3 sequence (DNA): TGTGCCAGCAGAACGGGGAGAGGCGCAGATACGCAGTATTTT. Translation: CASRTGRGADTQYF.

This chain links TRBV13 with TRBJ2-4; 8 bases match TRBD2. The CDR3 is 17 residues long. V lost 4 bases, J lost 5 bases, and 13 bases stayed unmatched. Germline assignment: CDR1 PRHDT and CDR2 FYEKMQ (reference sequence). CDR3 region: CASSWGLARGDQNIQYF. CDR3 nucleotides: TGTGCCAGCAGCTGGGGGTTAGCGCGGGGGGACCAAAACATTCAGTACTTC.

The chain employs TRBV19 and TRBJ2-5; D is unresolved. Trimming shortened V by 2 bases and J by 7 bases, and 14 bases separated the two germline ends. The CDR3 is made up of 14 amino acids. CDR1 is LNHDA and CDR2 is SQIVND in the germline V gene (reference sequence). The CDR3 here is CASSITGSGGTQYF. DNA for the CDR3: TGTGCCAGTAGTATAACTGGGTCCGGCGGGACCCAGTACTTC.

The chain is built from TRBV7-9 and TRBJ2-7; 10 bases are a match to TRBD1. The germline V gene encodes CDR1 SEHNR and CDR2 FQNEAQ (reference sequence). This CDR3 spans 15 amino acids. The junction had 8 bases not matched to a gene; V was cut back by 5 bases and J by 4 bases. CDR3 in amino acids: CASSEGQGGIYEQYF. As DNA, the CDR3 is TGTGCCAGCAGCGAAGGACAGGGGGGAATATACGAGCAGTACTTC.

Notes on this clone: The junction differs from germline at one of its ends, possibly a read error. This chain uses TRBV2 with TRBJ1-4; perhaps TRBD1 as D (6 bases). The CDR3 has 13 amino acids. Germline V gene data show CDR1 as SNHLY and CDR2 as FYNNEI. The CDR3 reads CASIRQVTETLFF. The CDR3 DNA is TGTGCCAGCATCCGACAGGTCACAGAAACACTGTTTTTT.

The chain carries TRBV2 and TRBJ2-7, with D perhaps TRBD2 (6 bases). The V gene's germline CDR1 is SNHLY and CDR2 FYNNEI. V gave up 4 bases and J gave up 2 bases, with 12 bases separating them. The CDR3 has 14 amino acids. The CDR3 is CASSGWEVPYEQYF. The CDR3 DNA sequence: TGTGCCAGCAGTGGGTGGGAGGTCCCCTACGAGCAGTACTTC.

This chain's CDR3 is CSVADRTHTF. For the CDR3, the DNA is TGCAGCGTTGCGGACAGGACGCACACCTTC. V is TRBV29-1 and J is TRBJ1-2; the match to TRBD1 covers 7 bases. The junction had 5 bases not matched to a gene; V was cut back by 4 bases and J by 12 bases. This CDR3 region has 10 residues. The V gene's germline CDR1 is SQVTM and CDR2 ANQGSEA.

The rearrangement links TRBV9 to TRBJ2-1; D may be TRBD1 (5 bases). Trimming left V 2 bases short and J 4 bases short, with 13 bases between. There are 15 residues in the CDR3. Germline V lookup: CDR1 SGDLS, CDR2 YYNGEE. The CDR3 reads CASSVEGVYYNEQFF. CDR3 DNA sequence: TGTGCCAGCAGCGTGGAAGGGGTCTATTACAATGAGCAGTTCTTC.

This clone was counted only a few times. The V gene is TRBV27, the J gene TRBJ2-7; 10 bases are a match to TRBD1. Trimming took 6 bases from V and 3 from J; bases not matched to a gene: 14. The CDR3 runs to 17 residues. Germline loops: CDR1 MNHEY, CDR2 SMNVEV (reference sequence). The CDR3: CASRTLTGTGVLYEQYF. CDR3 DNA: TGTGCCAGCAGGACTTTAACCGGGACAGGGGTTCTCTACGAGCAGTACTTC.

The V call is TRBV7-6, the J call TRBJ2-7, with a tentative D call TRBD1 (5 bases). The CDR3 has 13 residues. V was cut by 5 bases and J by 6 bases, with 14 bases left in between. Germline CDR1 reads SGHVS; CDR2 reads FNYEAQ. In DNA, the CDR3 is TGTGCCAGCAGCCCAAACCAGGGTGGCGAGCAGTACTTC. Amino acid sequence: CASSPNQGGEQYF.

V is TRBV4-1 and J is TRBJ2-5; 7 nucleotides line up with TRBD2. Germline V gene lookup returns CDR1 MGHRA and CDR2 YSYEKL. V shed 4 bases, J shed 4 bases, and the junction held 9 bases outside the gene matches. This CDR3 has 15 residues. For the CDR3, the DNA is TGCGCCAGCAGCCTACACTGGGGGGGAACAGAGACCCAGTACTTC. The encoded protein is CASSLHWGGTETQYF.

This clone appeared a few times. The V gene is TRBV5-1, the J gene TRBJ1-1, with D unclear. With 4 bases removed from V and 1 base from J, the gap between germline ends came to 11 bases. This CDR3 comprises 14 residues. Germline CDR1 is SGHRS and CDR2 is YFSETQ. CDR3 sequence: CASSLPGWNTEAFF. The CDR3 DNA sequence: TGCGCCAGCAGCCTACCGGGTTGGAACACTGAAGCTTTCTTT.

The rearrangement uses TRBV30 and TRBJ2-7; 7 bases map to TRBD1. After removal of 2 bases from V and 7 bases from J, the junction contained 5 bases not matched to a gene. The V gene's germline CDR1 is GTSNPN and CDR2 SVGIG (reference sequence). The CDR3 is made up of 12 amino acids. CDR3 sequence: CAWSPQGVEQYF. CDR3 nucleotides: TGTGCCTGGAGTCCCCAGGGGGTAGAGCAGTACTTC.

The table lists this clone with a few counts. V and J are TRBV7-2 and TRBJ1-3; 9 nucleotides agree with TRBD1. Unmatched junction bases numbered 3, after V lost 2 bases and J lost 4 bases. CDR1 is SGHTA, CDR2 FQGNSA, per germline. This CDR3 is 15 amino acids long. DNA of the CDR3: TGTGCCAGCAGCTTAACGACAGGGGGAGGAAACACCATATATTTT. Its translation: CASSLTTGGGNTIYF.

This clone appeared a few times. The V and J genes are TRBV6-6 and TRBJ2-1; TRBD2 matches 9 bases. The CDR3 has 14 amino acids. After removal of 9 bases from V and 8 bases from J, the junction contained 11 bases not matched to a gene. CDR1 is MNHNY and CDR2 is SVGAGI in the germline V gene (reference sequence). CDR3 bases: TGTGCCAGTTGGCTTAGCGGGAGTTCTCATGAGCAGTTCTTC. Translating gives CASWLSGSSHEQFF.

The table lists this clone with a few counts. The germline gene is not matched at one end of the junction; a read error may be the cause. CDR3 region: CSSSSASTGFGSPLHF. CDR3 nucleotide sequence: TGTTCCAGCAGCTCAGCGTCTACAGGGTTTGGTTCACCCCTCCACTTT. The chain couples TRBV7-9 to TRBJ1-6; TRBD1 might be the D (6 bases). The CDR3 is made up of 16 amino acids. Germline lookup yields CDR1 SEHNR and CDR2 FQNEAQ (reference sequence).

J is TRBJ2-5 and V is TRBV5-5; TRBD2 agrees at 7 bases. CDR1 is SGHKS and CDR2 is YYEKEE in the germline V gene (reference sequence). V lost 6 bases, J lost 3 bases, and 11 bases stayed unmatched. The CDR3 loop spans 15 amino acids. CDR3 protein: CASNRVLAGEETQYF. The DNA of the CDR3 is TGTGCCAGCAACCGAGTTCTGGCGGGAGAAGAGACCCAGTACTTC.

The CDR3 bases are TGTGCCAGCTCACCAATTTCCGGACAGGGATACAATGAGCAGTTCTTC. This codes for CASSPISGQGYNEQFF. The chain combines TRBV18 with TRBJ2-1; 8 bases are shared with TRBD1. The CDR3 totals 16 residues. J was trimmed by 4 bases and V by 2 bases; bases with no gene match: 7. Germline CDR1 is KGHSH and CDR2 is LQKENI.

J is TRBJ2-1 and V is TRBV7-2; D is unresolved. The CDR3 is 15 residues long. CDR1 and CDR2 from the germline V gene are SGHTA and FQGNSA. The V end was cut by 1 base, the J end by 3 bases, with 10 bases between. The CDR3 DNA follows: TGTGCCAGCAGCTTAGAACAGACCCTCTACAATGAGCAGTTCTTC. This encodes CASSLEQTLYNEQFF.

The chain uses TRBV7-9 and TRBJ1-3, with 7 bases aligning to TRBD1. Trimming at V came to 3 bases and at J to 2 bases, leaving 1 base not matched to a gene. Germline V gives CDR1 SEHNR, CDR2 FQNEAQ (reference sequence). This CDR3 comprises 14 residues. The CDR3 here is CASSFTGAGNTIYF. The CDR3 DNA reads as TGTGCCAGCAGCTTTACAGGGGCTGGAAACACCATATATTTT.

This clone was observed many times. The V and J genes are TRBV5-8 and TRBJ1-4; TRBD1 matches 9 bases. The CDR3 has 15 amino acids. Trimming cost V 7 bases and J 10 bases; bases outside gene matches: 14. CDR1 is SGHTS and CDR2 is YDEGEE in the germline V gene. The CDR3 is CASLVWGQGEVKLFF. For the CDR3, the DNA is TGTGCCAGCCTGGTGTGGGGACAGGGAGAGGTAAAACTGTTTTTT.

J is TRBJ2-5 and V is TRBV15, with D possibly matching TRBD2 (5 bases). Germline V lookup: CDR1 LNHNV, CDR2 YYDKDF (reference sequence). Trimming cost V 7 bases and J 1 base, with 10 bases left between them. This CDR3 comprises 13 residues. For the CDR3, the DNA is TGTGCCACCACCCGCGGAGGCCAAGAGACCCAGTACTTC. It is translated as CATTRGGQETQYF.

The V call is TRBV7-6, the J call TRBJ1-1; a possible D gene is TRBD1 (5 bases). The germline gives CDR1 SGHVS, CDR2 FNYEAQ. Trimming stripped 5 bases from V and 5 bases from J, with 12 bases between. CDR3 length: 13 residues. Here the CDR3 DNA reads TGTGCCAGCAGCCCTCTGACAGTAACTGAAGCTTTCTTT. The encoded protein is CASSPLTVTEAFF.